The 30 T cell receptor beta chains reported below all come from one sample, sequenced in a study of Ad26.COV2.S vaccination and SARS-CoV-2 variants. Documented treatment: approximately 18 received Ad26.COV2.S at low or high dose, single or two shots; a few received placebo; per-sample allocation not given. Collection of samples fell on day 63 after the first vaccine or placebo injection. Here immunoSEQ multiplex PCR was the method, and the copy in TCRdb shows in-frame clones only, minus some. The table has fewer than 400,000 clones, about 86% seen once. The source was peripheral blood, collected in a trial of Ad26.COV2.S vaccine versus placebo. The receptor source for this set is a person between 18 and 65 years old who received the Ad26.COV2.S COVID-19 vaccine or a placebo.

The chain recombines TRBV4-2 with TRBJ2-2; D not certain. CDR3 size: 15 residues. Trimming cost V 0 bases and J 3 bases, with 8 bases left between them. Per the germline V gene, CDR1 is LGHNA and CDR2 is YNFKEQ. The CDR3, as DNA: TGTGCCAGCAGCCAAGATATCGGCTACACCGGGGAGCTGTTTTTT. Translation: CASSQDIGYTGELFF.

This chain connects TRBV5-1 to TRBJ2-3, with unresolved D. CDR1 SGHRS and CDR2 YFSETQ come from the germline V gene. V gave up 1 base and J gave up 5 bases, with 5 bases separating them. This CDR3 has 12 residues. The CDR3 sequence is CASSLTQDTQYF. The CDR3 coding sequence is TGCGCCAGCAGCTTGACTCAAGATACGCAGTATTTT.

The rearrangement uses TRBV18 and TRBJ1-1, with D hard to call. CDR1 is KGHSH and CDR2 is LQKENI in the germline V gene. The CDR3 is 16 amino acids. Between the trimmed V and J ends, which lost 0 bases and 0 bases, there was a span of 11 bases. Here the CDR3 DNA reads TGTGCCAGCTCACCACCGCAACGGACGGTGAACACTGAAGCTTTCTTT. It encodes CASSPPQRTVNTEAFF.

The rearrangement links TRBV11-2 to TRBJ2-7; 7 positions agree with TRBD1. V dropped 1 base and J dropped 0; count of bases not matched to a gene: 3. The CDR3 extends over 15 amino acids. The V gene's germline CDR1 is SGHAT and CDR2 FQNNGV. The CDR3 bases are TGTGCCAGCAGCTTAGGGACAGGTGCCTCCTACGAGCAGTACTTC. As protein: CASSLGTGASYEQYF. Variable domain in full (rest from reference TRBV11-2 and TRBJ2-7): EAGVAQSPRYKIIEKRQSVAFWCNPISGHATLYWYQQILGQGPKLLIQFQNNGVVDDSQLPKDRFSAERLKGVDSTLKIQPAKLEDSAVYLCASSLGTGASYEQYFGPGTRLTVT.

The rearrangement uses TRBV10-2 and TRBJ2-7, with D hard to call. The CDR3 consists of 17 residues. Looked up from germline, CDR1 is WSHSY and CDR2 is SAAADI. V gave up 7 bases and J gave up 6 bases, with 28 bases separating them. The CDR3 reads CASIGMGSLRPGLEQYF. Written as DNA, the CDR3 is TGCGCCAGCATAGGTATGGGGTCTCTACGGCCTGGGCTCGAGCAGTACTTC.

The chain is built from TRBV4-2 and TRBJ1-3; D ambiguous. With 3 bases removed from V and 4 bases from J, the gap between germline ends came to 4 bases. The CDR3 runs 12 residues. Germline CDR1 LGHNA, CDR2 YNFKEQ. CDR3 in amino acids: CASSHAGNTIYF. The CDR3 nucleotides are TGTGCCAGCAGCCATGCCGGAAACACCATATATTTT.

The chain uses TRBV9 and TRBJ2-1; 10 bases align to TRBD2. CDR1 SGDLS and CDR2 YYNGEE come from the germline V gene. There are 16 residues in the CDR3. Losses at the gene ends were 3 bases for V and 3 bases for J; bases not matched to a gene: 6. In nucleotides, the CDR3 is TGTGCCAGCAGCGGAAATAGCGGGGGGATCTACAATGAGCAGTTCTTC. Amino acid sequence: CASSGNSGGIYNEQFF. The entire variable domain, with the rest obtained from reference TRBV9 and TRBJ2-1, is as follows: DSGVTQTPKHLITATGQRVTLRCSPRSGDLSVYWYQQSLDQGLQFLIQYYNGEERAKGNILERFSAQQFPDLHSELNLSSLELGDSALYFCASSGNSGGIYNEQFFGPGTRLTVL.

The chain employs TRBV9 and TRBJ2-7; D perhaps matches TRBD1 (6 bases). The ends were cut back, 0 bases at V and 12 bases at J, with 13 bases in the middle. The CDR3 runs to 12 residues. Germline CDR1 is SGDLS and CDR2 is YYNGEE. The DNA of the CDR3 is TGTGCCAGCAGCGTAGGTCAGGGGCAGCGGTACTTC. This codes for CASSVGQGQRYF.

The chain joins TRBV30 to TRBJ2-5; 7 positions agree with TRBD1. Germline trimming cut 0 bases from V and 2 bases from J; bases unmatched to any gene: 3. Germline CDR1 and CDR2: GTSNPN and SVGIG (reference sequence). This CDR3 region has 14 residues. The CDR3 reads CAWSVQGRQETQYF. The CDR3 bases are TGTGCCTGGAGTGTACAGGGGCGTCAAGAGACCCAGTACTTC.

V usage is TRBV12-3 or TRBV12-4 and J usage is TRBJ1-2; D gene uncertain. The CDR3 has 13 amino acids. Trimming shortened V by 6 bases and J by 7 bases, and 15 bases separated the two germline ends. The CDR3 sequence: CASSPHIKAGYTF. The CDR3 DNA follows: TGTGCCAGCAGCCCTCACATAAAGGCTGGCTACACCTTC.

The CDR3 is CASSVDPGAGYGYTF. Here the CDR3 DNA reads TGTGCCAGCAGCGTAGATCCGGGGGCCGGGTATGGCTACACCTTC. The chain combines TRBV9 with TRBJ1-2; D perhaps matches TRBD1 (6 bases). Germline V lookup: CDR1 SGDLS, CDR2 YYNGEE. Trimming took 0 bases from V and 5 from J, leaving 14 bases between them. The CDR3 contains 15 residues.

DNA of the CDR3: TGTGCCAGCAGCCAAGATTTAATCCCCTTCTATGGCTACACCTTC. Protein sequence: CASSQDLIPFYGYTF. The V gene is TRBV3-1 (or the pseudogene TRBV3-2), the J gene TRBJ1-2; D is ambiguous. V dropped 0 bases and J dropped 4 bases, with 12 bases sitting between them. Germline V gene lookup returns CDR1 LGHDT and CDR2 YNNKEL (reference sequence). There are 15 residues in the CDR3.

This chain connects TRBV7-2 to TRBJ1-6, with 10 bases lining up with TRBD1. The CDR3 extends over 15 amino acids. Germline V gene sequence: CDR1 SGHTA, CDR2 FQGNSA. V trimming: 5 bases; J trimming: 8 bases; junction bases outside the gene matches: 6. CDR3 amino acids: CASSPRQGADSPLHF. The CDR3 DNA is TGTGCCAGCAGCCCGCGACAGGGGGCCGATTCACCCCTCCACTTT.

The chain couples TRBV30 to TRBJ1-2; no firm D call. This CDR3 has 13 residues. V dropped 3 bases and J dropped 6 bases, with 14 bases sitting between them. The germline V gene has CDR1 GTSNPN and CDR2 SVGIG (reference sequence). CDR3 protein: CAWSAVVRDGYTF. CDR3 sequence (DNA): TGTGCCTGGAGCGCAGTAGTAAGGGATGGCTACACCTTC. The complete variable domain, with remaining parts taken from reference TRBV30 and TRBJ1-2, reads SQTIHQWPATLVQPVGSPLSLECTVEGTSNPNLYWYRQAAGRGLQLLFYSVGIGQISSEVPQNLSASRPQDRQFILSSKKLLLSDSGFYLCAWSAVVRDGYTFGSGTRLTVV.

This clone has more than one count but fewer than ten. This chain uses TRBV4-1 with TRBJ2-7; TRBD1 is a possible D gene (6 bases). The germline gives CDR1 MGHRA, CDR2 YSYEKL. The ends were cut back, 4 bases at V and 0 bases at J, with 16 bases in the middle. The CDR3 runs to 16 residues. CDR3: CASSLRQTGSSYEQYF. The CDR3 nucleotides read TGCGCCAGCAGCCTAAGACAAACAGGGAGCTCCTACGAGCAGTACTTC.

This chain links TRBV19 with TRBJ1-6; no definite D call. CDR3 size: 16 residues. Between the trimmed V and J ends, which lost 7 bases and 0 bases, there was a span of 13 bases. CDR1 LNHDA and CDR2 SQIVND come from the germline V gene (reference sequence). The CDR3 nucleotides are TGTGCCAGTAAAATTACGGCCAGCTCCTATAATTCACCCCTCCACTTT. Protein sequence: CASKITASSYNSPLHF.

This rearrangement joins TRBV7-2 to TRBJ1-2; D is perhaps TRBD1 (6 bases). The germline CDR1 and CDR2 sequences are SGHTA and FQGNSA. The CDR3 has 14 amino acids. V lost 2 bases, J lost 2 bases, and 9 bases lay in between. The DNA for the CDR3 is TGTGCCAGCAGCTTAACAGGGATGAACTATGGCTACACCTTC. This encodes CASSLTGMNYGYTF.

The chain uses TRBV10-1 and TRBJ1-5; 9 nucleotides agree with TRBD1. Germline V CDR1 and CDR2: WNHNN, SYGVQD (reference sequence). The CDR3 is made up of 20 amino acids. Losses at the gene ends were 0 bases for V and 2 bases for J; bases not matched to a gene: 14. As DNA, the CDR3 is TGCGCCAGCAGTGAGTCGTATCAGGACAGGGGAAAGGGTGGCAATCAGCCCCAGCATTTT. It codes for CASSESYQDRGKGGNQPQHF.

The chain joins TRBV5-1 to TRBJ1-1; 8 bases match TRBD1. V lost 3 bases and J lost 3; bases outside the gene matches: 7. Germline CDR1 SGHRS, CDR2 YFSETQ. CDR3 length: 15 amino acids. The CDR3 sequence is CASSWQGAEHTEAFF. In DNA form, the CDR3 reads TGCGCCAGCAGCTGGCAGGGGGCCGAACACACTGAAGCTTTCTTT. The full variable domain, completed using reference TRBV5-1 and TRBJ1-1, is KAGVTQTPRYLIKTRGQQVTLSCSPISGHRSVSWYQQTPGQGLQFLFEYFSETQRNKGNFPGRFSGRQFSNSRSEMNVSTLELGDSALYLCASSWQGAEHTEAFFGQGTRLTVV.

The genes are TRBV7-2 and TRBJ2-7; 8 bases are a match to TRBD2. Losses at the gene ends were 4 bases for V and 2 bases for J; bases not matched to a gene: 10. CDR3 length: 16 residues. The germline CDR1 and CDR2 sequences are SGHTA and FQGNSA. The chain's CDR3 is CASSSRGRGEAYEQYF. The CDR3 DNA reads as TGTGCCAGCAGCTCCCGCGGGCGGGGGGAAGCCTACGAGCAGTACTTC. Filled out from reference TRBV7-2 and TRBJ2-7, the complete variable domain reads GAGVSQSPSNKVTEKGKDVELRCDPISGHTALYWYRQSLGQGLEFLIYFQGNSAPDKSGLPSDRFSAERTGGSVSTLTIQRTQQEDSAVYLCASSSRGRGEAYEQYFGPGTRLTVT.

The genes are TRBV20-1 and TRBJ1-1, with D uncertain. Trimming stripped 3 bases from V and 4 bases from J, with 15 bases between. CDR3 length: 14 amino acids. Germline CDR1 reads DFQATT; CDR2 reads SNEGSKA (reference sequence). CDR3 sequence reads: CSASWAGGSTEAFF. The CDR3 DNA reads as TGCAGTGCTAGTTGGGCGGGCGGGAGCACTGAAGCTTTCTTT.

The chain uses TRBV5-4 and TRBJ2-5; TRBD2 is a possible D gene (7 bases). CDR3 length: 20 amino acids. The V and J ends lost 6 bases and 1 base respectively, with 31 bases between them. From germline, CDR1 is SGHNT and CDR2 YYREEE (reference sequence). The CDR3 DNA follows: TGTGCCAGCAATGCCGGGGGCCCCTATGGCGGGGGCCCCCCCCAAGAGACCCAGTACTTC. Translated, it gives CASNAGGPYGGGPPQETQYF.

The chain carries TRBV6-4 and TRBJ1-2, with TRBD1 matching 10 bases. The V gene end was trimmed by 5 bases and the J gene end by 2 bases; junction bases not matched to a gene: 11. Germline values: CDR1 MRHNA, CDR2 SNTAGT. The CDR3 has 17 residues. The CDR3 loop reads CASSYLWTGGRNYGYTF. For the CDR3, the DNA is TGTGCCAGCAGTTACTTATGGACAGGGGGTAGGAACTATGGCTACACCTTC.

The chain has TRBV24-1 and TRBJ2-3; D ambiguous. Germline assignment: CDR1 KGHDR and CDR2 SFDVKD. This CDR3 spans 13 amino acids. Trimming left V 5 bases short and J 1 base short, with 6 bases between. The CDR3: CATSVRGTDTQYF. The CDR3 DNA reads TGTGCCACCAGTGTTAGGGGCACAGATACGCAGTATTTT.

The V gene is TRBV21-1, the J gene TRBJ2-7; the table names TRBD2, a call not compared with the DNA. TRBV21-1 has pseudogene status. There are 12 residues in the CDR3. As DNA, the CDR3 is TGTGCCAGCAGAAAGGGCAGGAGGGAGCAGTACTTC. This codes for CASRKGRREQYF.

CDR3 residues: CASSPPGTSGRETQYF. The CDR3 DNA sequence: TGTGCCAGCTCACCTCCCGGGACTAGCGGAAGAGAGACCCAGTACTTC. The chain is built from TRBV18 and TRBJ2-5; 11 nucleotides align to TRBD2. The CDR3 has 16 amino acids. V lost 3 bases and J lost 4; bases outside the gene matches: 7. Germline V gene lookup returns CDR1 KGHSH and CDR2 LQKENI. The full variable domain, in which reference TRBV18 and TRBJ2-5 provide the parts outside the CDR3, is NAGVMQNPRHLVRRRGQEARLRCSPMKGHSHVYWYRQLPEEGLKFMVYLQKENIIDESGMPKERFSAEFPKEGPSILRIQQVVRGDSAAYFCASSPPGTSGRETQYFGPGTRLLVL.

The chain combines TRBV6-5 with TRBJ1-2; 8 bases align to TRBD1. The junction had 11 bases not matched to a gene; V was cut back by 6 bases and J by 5 bases. Germline CDR1 is MNHEY and CDR2 is SVGAGI. The CDR3 has 15 amino acids. CDR3 sequence: CASRDPDRGSYGYTF. The CDR3 bases are TGTGCCAGCAGGGACCCCGACAGGGGTTCATATGGCTACACCTTC.

The gene calls are TRBV4-1 and TRBJ1-3; D may be TRBD1 (5 bases). The CDR3 is 17 amino acids. With 1 base removed from V and 2 bases from J, the gap between germline ends came to 15 bases. The germline CDR1 and CDR2 sequences are MGHRA and YSYEKL. The CDR3 coding sequence is TGCGCCAGCAGCCAAGGGGGCGCTCGGGAAGCTGGAAACACCATATATTTT. Its translation is CASSQGGAREAGNTIYF.

This chain uses TRBV10-3 with TRBJ2-5; the match to TRBD1 covers 8 bases. V lost 6 bases, J lost 6 bases, and 15 bases stayed unmatched. The germline gives CDR1 ENHRY, CDR2 SYGVKD. The CDR3 is 16 amino acids. The DNA for the CDR3 is TGTGCCATCAGCCCTTCTTTGGGACAGGCGTTTAAGACCCAGTACTTC. Protein: CAISPSLGQAFKTQYF.

V is TRBV18 and J is TRBJ1-5; 7 nucleotides agree with TRBD1. This CDR3 has 15 amino acids. After removal of 1 base from V and 2 bases from J, the junction contained 2 bases not matched to a gene. Germline V lookup: CDR1 KGHSH, CDR2 LQKENI. The CDR3 spells CASSPQTGGNQPQHF. The CDR3, as DNA: TGTGCCAGCTCACCACAAACAGGGGGCAATCAGCCCCAGCATTTT.